These 22 T cell receptor beta chains share one sample of origin, sequenced in a study of blood T cell repertoires in COVID-19. The data were produced by immunoSEQ multiplex PCR, yet TCRdb's version contains in-frame clones alone and is incomplete. The sample holds 90,000 to 150,000 clones; around 80% are singletons and the top ten take 2.5%. The source material was peripheral blood. The receptors were sampled from a man aged 45 to 65 with acute or convalescent COVID-19.

This rearrangement joins TRBV5-1 to TRBJ1-3; 8 bases line up with TRBD1. Germline CDR1 is SGHRS and CDR2 is YFSETQ. The CDR3 spans 17 residues. The trim removed 4 bases at V and 4 bases at J, leaving 13 bases unmatched. In DNA, the CDR3 is TGCGCCAGCAGCGCCTTCCCCAGGGGGCCAAAAGGAAACACCATATATTTT. Translated: CASSAFPRGPKGNTIYF.

This clone was detected only once. The junction departs from germline at one end; a sequencing error may be responsible. CDR3 sequence: CASCEGGGQGTYEQYF. The CDR3 nucleotides read TGCGCCAGCTGTGAGGGGGGGGGACAGGGGACCTACGAGCAGTACTTC. The chain is built from TRBV10-1 and TRBJ2-7; 10 bases are shared with TRBD1. The germline V gene encodes CDR1 WNHNN and CDR2 SYGVQD (reference sequence). The CDR3 spans 16 residues.

This chain links TRBV15 with TRBJ2-7; 12 nucleotides match TRBD1. Germline trimming cut 9 bases from V and 2 bases from J; bases unmatched to any gene: 5. Germline CDR1 reads LNHNV; CDR2 reads YYDKDF (reference sequence). The CDR3 consists of 14 residues. CDR3 residues: CATGRDRGPYEQYF. CDR3 nucleotide sequence: TGTGCCACGGGTCGGGACAGGGGGCCCTACGAGCAGTACTTC.

The chain combines TRBV7-3 with TRBJ2-3; D is ambiguous. Germline values: CDR1 SGHTA, CDR2 FQGTGA. Between the trimmed V and J ends, which lost 0 bases and 0 bases, there was a span of 10 bases. The CDR3 sequence is 16 residues long. CDR3 sequence (DNA): TGTGCCAGCAGCTTAACGACACCACTCAGCACAGATACGCAGTATTTT. This sequence encodes CASSLTTPLSTDTQYF.

The chain carries TRBV6-5 and TRBJ2-2; a possible D gene is TRBD2 (7 bases). The CDR3 extends over 15 amino acids. V lost 6 bases and J 6 bases, leaving 17 bases between the germline ends. In germline, CDR1 is MNHEY, CDR2 SVGAGI. CDR3 nucleotides: TGTGCCAGCAGACCCGCGGGGGCCGGGGCCGGGGAGCTGTTTTTT. Protein sequence: CASRPAGAGAGELFF.

This clone is labeled medium-sized. V gene TRBV16 combines with J gene TRBJ1-1; D is unclear. Per the germline V gene, CDR1 is KGHSY and CDR2 is FQNENV. CDR3 length: 15 amino acids. Between the trimmed V and J ends, which lost 3 bases and 0 bases, there was a span of 11 bases. The CDR3 here is CASSQVVQVNTEAFF. DNA for the CDR3: TGTGCCAGCAGCCAGGTCGTACAAGTGAACACTGAAGCTTTCTTT.

The chain joins TRBV7-9 to TRBJ2-7, with D possibly TRBD2 on 7 matching bases. The CDR3 is 14 residues long. V lost 5 bases and J 4 bases, leaving 15 bases between the germline ends. Per the germline V gene, CDR1 is SEHNR and CDR2 is FQNEAQ (reference sequence). The CDR3 protein is CASSQRGGVYEQYF. CDR3 nucleotides: TGTGCCAGCAGCCAAAGGGGGGGCGTTTACGAGCAGTACTTC.

The gene calls are TRBV19 and TRBJ2-1; 7 bases line up with TRBD2. With V trimmed by 7 bases and J by 4 bases, 19 bases remained unmatched. The CDR3 sequence is 18 residues long. Germline V gene data show CDR1 as LNHDA and CDR2 as SQIVND (reference sequence). CDR3 residues: CASTLSTWRGRAYNEQFF. CDR3 nucleotide sequence: TGTGCCAGTACCCTTTCCACGTGGCGTGGGAGGGCTTACAATGAGCAGTTCTTC. The full variable domain, with the rest looked up from reference TRBV19 and TRBJ2-1, is DGGITQSPKYLFRKEGQNVTLSCEQNLNHDAMYWYRQDPGQGLRLIYYSQIVNDFQKGDIAEGYSVSREKKESFPLTVTSAQKNPTAFYLCASTLSTWRGRAYNEQFFGPGTRLTVL.

The chain carries TRBV5-1 and TRBJ2-2, with D possibly TRBD2 on 6 matching bases. Trimming cost V 1 base and J 1 base, with 14 bases left between them. Germline V gives CDR1 SGHRS, CDR2 YFSETQ. This CDR3 spans 17 amino acids. The CDR3 reads CASSLNGGTVNTGELFF. The CDR3 DNA follows: TGCGCCAGCAGCTTGAACGGAGGGACTGTGAACACCGGGGAGCTGTTTTTT.

This chain links TRBV11-1 with TRBJ2-3; 7 nucleotides align to TRBD1. Germline lookup yields CDR1 SGHAT and CDR2 FQDESV (reference sequence). V dropped 3 bases and J dropped 2; count of bases not matched to a gene: 2. The CDR3 spans 14 residues. The CDR3 here is CASSFDRATDTQYF. CDR3 sequence (DNA): TGTGCCAGCAGCTTTGACAGGGCCACAGATACGCAGTATTTT.

The genes are TRBV9 and TRBJ1-1; unclear D gene. CDR1 and CDR2 (germline): SGDLS, YYNGEE. V was clipped by 3 bases and J by 5 bases, with 11 bases between them. There are 13 residues in the CDR3. The CDR3 sequence: CASSAVEGTEAFF. The CDR3 nucleotides are TGTGCCAGCAGCGCCGTTGAGGGAACTGAAGCTTTCTTT.

This clone was observed once. V and J are TRBV6-5 and TRBJ1-2, with D perhaps matching TRBD1 (6 bases). CDR3 length equals 13 residues. The germline V gene has CDR1 MNHEY and CDR2 SVGAGI. Trimming removed 5 bases from V and 6 bases from J, with 13 bases in between. CDR3 DNA sequence: TGTGCCAGCAGTACAGGGCTTGAGGATGGCTACACCTTC. This codes for CASSTGLEDGYTF.

The chain has TRBV13 and TRBJ1-2; 7 nucleotides agree with TRBD1. V was pared by 6 bases and J by 2 bases, with 9 bases of the junction left unmatched. CDR1 and CDR2 (germline): PRHDT, FYEKMQ (reference sequence). The CDR3 loop spans 15 amino acids. As DNA, the CDR3 is TGTGCCAGCAGAAGCGCAGGGGGTCGCAACTATGGCTACACCTTC. Translated: CASRSAGGRNYGYTF. Looking up the rest from reference TRBV13 and TRBJ1-2 gives the full variable domain: AAGVIQSPRHLIKEKRETATLKCYPIPRHDTVYWYQQGPGQDPQFLISFYEKMQSDKGSIPDRFSAQQFSDYHSELNMSSLELGDSALYFCASRSAGGRNYGYTFGSGTRLTVV.

The CDR3 spells CASALTSGNTIYF. The CDR3 DNA reads TGTGCCAGCGCTCTAACCTCTGGAAACACCATATATTTT. The rearrangement uses TRBV7-9 and TRBJ1-3; D remains ambiguous. Trimming took 8 bases from V and 0 from J, leaving 8 bases between them. The CDR3 runs 13 residues. Germline V gene sequence: CDR1 SEHNR, CDR2 FQNEAQ (reference sequence). Combining the CDR3 with reference TRBV7-9 and TRBJ1-3 gives the whole variable domain DTGVSQNPRHKITKRGQNVTFRCDPISEHNRLYWYRQTLGQGPEFLTYFQNEAQLEKSRLLSDRFSAERPKGSFSTLEIQRTEQGDSAMYLCASALTSGNTIYFGEGSWLTVV.

This chain uses TRBV24-1 with TRBJ2-2, with D tentatively TRBD2 (5 bases). The CDR3 is 13 residues long. The V end was cut by 5 bases, the J end by 5 bases, with 8 bases between. The germline V gene encodes CDR1 KGHDR and CDR2 SFDVKD. For the CDR3, the DNA is TGTGCCACCAGTGTTGGAGGTACCGGGGAGCTGTTTTTT. Translation gives CATSVGGTGELFF.

The V gene is TRBV19, the J gene TRBJ2-1; 9 nucleotides line up with TRBD2. CDR3 length: 15 residues. Germline V CDR1 and CDR2: LNHDA, SQIVND (reference sequence). V dropped 8 bases and J dropped 1; count of bases not matched to a gene: 6. CDR3 in amino acids: CASHSRGGSYNEQFF. In DNA form, the CDR3 reads TGTGCCAGTCACTCGCGGGGGGGATCCTACAATGAGCAGTTCTTC. Filled out from reference TRBV19 and TRBJ2-1, the complete variable domain reads DGGITQSPKYLFRKEGQNVTLSCEQNLNHDAMYWYRQDPGQGLRLIYYSQIVNDFQKGDIAEGYSVSREKKESFPLTVTSAQKNPTAFYLCASHSRGGSYNEQFFGPGTRLTVL.

This clone came up once. V usage is TRBV5-1 and J usage is TRBJ1-5; TRBD1 matches at 9 bases. V lost 4 bases to trimming and J lost 6 bases; unmatched junction nucleotides: 8. Germline V gene data show CDR1 as SGHRS and CDR2 as YFSETQ. This CDR3 comprises 15 residues. The CDR3: CASSRTGVMGQPQHF. The CDR3 DNA follows: TGCGCCAGCAGCCGGACAGGGGTTATGGGTCAGCCCCAGCATTTT.

This clone was detected once. This chain uses TRBV7-2 with TRBJ2-7; the D gene is possibly TRBD2 (6 bases). The CDR3 covers 14 residues. Trimming shortened V by 1 base and J by 2 bases, and 9 bases separated the two germline ends. The germline CDR1 and CDR2 sequences are SGHTA and FQGNSA. CDR3 region: CASSLVGGTYEQYF. Here the CDR3 DNA reads TGTGCCAGCAGCTTAGTGGGGGGAACCTACGAGCAGTACTTC.

The V call is TRBV29-1, the J call TRBJ1-2; D remains ambiguous. Germline-derived CDR1 and CDR2 are SQVTM and ANQGSEA. The V end was cut by 4 bases, the J end by 4 bases, with 19 bases between. This CDR3 has 15 residues. CDR3 sequence reads: CSVVQDQTILYGYTF. The CDR3 region has the DNA TGCAGCGTTGTTCAAGACCAGACTATTCTCTATGGCTACACCTTC.

The rearrangement joins TRBV5-1 to TRBJ2-5; 8 nucleotides agree with TRBD2. The CDR3 sequence is 16 residues long. Germline lookup yields CDR1 SGHRS and CDR2 YFSETQ. Trimming took 7 bases from V and 2 from J; bases not matched to a gene: 13. This chain's CDR3 is CASCLSRAGVQETQYF. CDR3 coding DNA: TGCGCCAGCTGCCTTAGTCGAGCGGGAGTGCAAGAGACCCAGTACTTC.

This clone was picked up one time. The chain is built from TRBV20-1 and TRBJ2-1; 10 bases fit TRBD2. CDR1 and CDR2 from the germline V gene are DFQATT and SNEGSKA (reference sequence). This CDR3 contains 13 residues. Unmatched junction bases numbered 0, after V lost 3 bases and J lost 4 bases. CDR3 DNA: TGCAGTGCTAGTAGCGGGGGGTACAATGAGCAGTTCTTC. This encodes CSASSGGYNEQFF.

This chain connects TRBV7-8 to TRBJ1-2, with D unresolved. The CDR3 extends over 12 amino acids. Germline V gives CDR1 SGHVS, CDR2 FQNEAQ. The V gene lost 5 bases and the J gene lost 8 bases, with 12 bases spanning the gap. CDR3 amino acids: CASSIERGGYTF. The CDR3 nucleotides read TGTGCCAGCAGCATTGAGAGAGGCGGCTACACCTTC.